A single sample gave rise to the 26 T cell receptor beta chains below, sequenced in a study of shared clonotypes between healthy human individuals. Method: immunoSEQ multiplex PCR; TCRdb's copy keeps in-frame clones and lacks some. The table includes over 950,000 clones, around three quarters detected once. The sample was memory CD4+ T cells from PBMCs. Subset of the sample: CD45RA-negative fraction. The receptors originated from a man aged 18 to 30 in good health. Some clones in this sample may be carry-over from other donors' samples.

In its sample, this clone was seen once. The CDR3 reads CASEVGGTSGNIQYF. The DNA of the CDR3 is TGTGCCAGCGAAGTTGGGGGGACTAGCGGGAACATTCAGTACTTC. The rearrangement links TRBV28 to TRBJ2-4, with 12 bases fitting TRBD2. The CDR3 spans 15 residues. Germline CDR1 and CDR2: MDHEN and SYDVKM. With 8 bases clipped from V and 7 bases from J, the junction kept 9 bases outside the gene matches. Drawing the rest from reference TRBV28 and TRBJ2-4, the complete variable domain is DVKVTQSSRYLVKRTGEKVFLECVQDMDHENMFWYRQDPGLGLRLIYFSYDVKMKEKGDIPEGYSVSREKKERFSLILESASTNQTSMYLCASEVGGTSGNIQYFGAGTRLSVL.

This clone came up once. The V call is TRBV30, the J call TRBJ2-7; D may correspond to TRBD1 or TRBD2 (5 bases each). Trimming took 2 bases from V and 2 from J, leaving 16 bases between them. Germline V gives CDR1 GTSNPN, CDR2 SVGIG (reference sequence). There are 15 residues in the CDR3. The chain's CDR3 is CAWSRSGGYPYEQYF. As DNA, the CDR3 is TGTGCCTGGAGTCGGTCTGGGGGTTATCCCTACGAGCAGTACTTC.

This clone was counted between two and nine times. The chain recombines TRBV2 with TRBJ2-1; 11 nucleotides align to TRBD1. The length of the CDR3 is 17 residues. J gave up 7 bases and V 3 bases, and 11 bases lay outside the gene matches. Looked up from germline, CDR1 is SNHLY and CDR2 is FYNNEI. The CDR3 loop reads CASSEGLAGTGGNEQFF. As DNA, the CDR3 is TGTGCCAGCAGTGAGGGGTTGGCCGGGACAGGGGGAAATGAGCAGTTCTTC.

This clone was counted ten times or more. The V call is TRBV27, the J call TRBJ1-2, with a weak D call TRBD1 (5 bases). V gave up 6 bases and J gave up 9 bases, with 20 bases separating them. The CDR3 spans 14 residues. Germline V gene sequence: CDR1 MNHEY, CDR2 SMNVEV (reference sequence). The CDR3 reads CASSPSRVTSRYTF. Written as DNA, the CDR3 is TGTGCCAGCAGCCCTTCCAGGGTAACGTCGCGCTACACCTTC.

The rearrangement links TRBV28 to TRBJ1-3, with D unclear. Deletions cut 6 bases from V and 1 base from J, with 10 bases between. CDR1 MDHEN and CDR2 SYDVKM come from the germline V gene. The CDR3 consists of 14 residues. In nucleotides, the CDR3 is TGTGCCAGCAGAGTTTTGGGTTCTGGAAACACCATATATTTT. Translation gives CASRVLGSGNTIYF. Based on the CDR3 plus reference TRBV28 and TRBJ1-3, the full variable domain is DVKVTQSSRYLVKRTGEKVFLECVQDMDHENMFWYRQDPGLGLRLIYFSYDVKMKEKGDIPEGYSVSREKKERFSLILESASTNQTSMYLCASRVLGSGNTIYFGEGSWLTVV.

This clone was detected a few times. The chain joins TRBV7-7 to TRBJ2-7; no clear D. V was pared by 5 bases and J by 5 bases, with 13 bases between. The germline V gene encodes CDR1 SSHAT and CDR2 FNYEAQ (reference sequence). The length of the CDR3 is 13 residues. The CDR3 DNA reads as TGTGCCAGCAGCCGAGGTTCTGCGGACGAGCAGTACTTC. This translates into CASSRGSADEQYF.

The chain couples TRBV21-1 to TRBJ2-7; the table's D call TRBD2 went unverified against the DNA. TRBV21-1 is a recognized pseudogene. The CDR3 extends over 17 amino acids. The CDR3 coding sequence is TGTGCCAGCAGCAGGGGGGGGACTAGCTACGCCTCCTACGAGCAGTACTTC. Amino acid sequence: CASSRGGTSYASYEQYF.

The rearrangement joins TRBV25-1 to TRBJ2-5; TRBD2 matches 8 bases. The germline gives CDR1 MGHDK, CDR2 SYGVNS. The V gene end was trimmed by 6 bases and the J gene end by 7 bases; junction bases not matched to a gene: 7. The CDR3 is 13 residues long. The CDR3 loop reads CASRAGEVGTQYF. The CDR3, as DNA: TGTGCCAGCAGAGCGGGAGAGGTTGGGACCCAGTACTTC.

The chain employs TRBV2 and TRBJ2-2; D is unclear. This CDR3 has 10 amino acids. From germline, CDR1 is SNHLY and CDR2 FYNNEI. The V and J ends lost 10 bases and 9 bases respectively, with 9 bases between them. CDR3 protein: CATSYRELFF. DNA of the CDR3: TGTGCCACCTCCTATCGGGAGCTGTTTTTT. The variable domain in full, with the rest retrieved from reference TRBV2 and TRBJ2-2, is EPEVTQTPSHQVTQMGQEVILRCVPISNHLYFYWYRQILGQKVEFLVSFYNNEISEKSEIFDDQFSVERPDGSNFTLKIRSTKLEDSAMYFCATSYRELFFGEGSRLTVL.

This sequence joins TRBV7-6 and TRBJ2-2; 9 bases are shared with TRBD2. The CDR3 sequence is 16 residues long. Germline-derived CDR1 and CDR2 are SGHVS and FNYEAQ. The ends lost 3 bases at V and 4 bases at J; junction bases unmatched: 6. The CDR3 DNA reads TGTGCCAGCAGCTTCTCCCCGACTAGCGGCACCGGGGAGCTGTTTTTT. This translates into CASSFSPTSGTGELFF.

This clone was observed once. CDR3 coding DNA: TGTGCCTGGGGGGCCTGGAGACAGGGGGTACATGAGCAGTTCTTC. Its translation: CAWGAWRQGVHEQFF. The chain couples TRBV30 to TRBJ2-1, with 9 positions matching TRBD1. V shed 5 bases and J 8 bases; nucleotides not matched to a gene: 13. Per germline, CDR1 GTSNPN and CDR2 SVGIG (reference sequence). The CDR3 sequence is 15 residues long. The variable domain in full, with the rest retrieved from reference TRBV30 and TRBJ2-1, is SQTIHQWPATLVQPVGSPLSLECTVEGTSNPNLYWYRQAAGRGLQLLFYSVGIGQISSEVPQNLSASRPQDRQFILSSKKLLLSDSGFYLCAWGAWRQGVHEQFFGPGTRLTVL.

The rearrangement joins TRBV29-1 to TRBJ2-5; D gene ambiguous. Germline V gene data show CDR1 as SQVTM and CDR2 as ANQGSEA. This CDR3 is 12 amino acids long. The germline V and J ends were trimmed by 7 bases and 5 bases, with 14 bases remaining between them. The CDR3 here is CSGLTQAETQYF. The DNA of the CDR3 is TGCAGCGGCCTGACCCAGGCGGAGACCCAGTACTTC.

Regarding this clone: Additional DNA sequences in this sample encode the identical CDR3. This sequence joins TRBV30 and TRBJ2-6, with a weak D call TRBD2 (6 bases). This CDR3 contains 15 residues. CDR1 is GTSNPN and CDR2 is SVGIG in the germline V gene (reference sequence). Trimming left V 2 bases short and J 1 base short, with 9 bases between. The CDR3 sequence: CAWSMGTSGANVLTF. The CDR3 DNA follows: TGTGCCTGGAGTATGGGGACTTCTGGGGCCAACGTCCTGACTTTC.

The chain employs TRBV6-1 and TRBJ1-5, with D tentatively TRBD1 (6 bases). Germline V gives CDR1 MNHNS, CDR2 SASEGT. V was shortened by 8 bases and J by 5 bases, with 13 bases between the two germline ends. The CDR3 sequence is 13 residues long. In nucleotides, the CDR3 is TGTGCCAGCCTCCTCAACAGGGATCAGCCCCAGCATTTT. Its protein is CASLLNRDQPQHF.

The sample holds one count of this clone. The chain carries TRBV19 and TRBJ2-6; no firm D call. V was pared by 6 bases and J by 0 bases, with 6 bases between. The germline V gene encodes CDR1 LNHDA and CDR2 SQIVND (reference sequence). CDR3 length: 14 residues. This CDR3 reads CASRDVSGANVLTF. CDR3 DNA: TGTGCCAGTAGGGATGTCTCTGGGGCCAACGTCCTGACTTTC.

This clone has a handful of counts. The chain is built from TRBV5-4 and TRBJ1-3, with D possibly being TRBD1 (5 bases). V was pared by 2 bases and J by 0 bases, with 9 bases between. CDR3 length: 15 amino acids. Per germline, CDR1 SGHNT and CDR2 YYREEE (reference sequence). CDR3 sequence (DNA): TGTGCCAGCAGCTTAAGGGGAAACTCTGGAAACACCATATATTTT. Amino acid sequence: CASSLRGNSGNTIYF.

V gene TRBV5-1 combines with J gene TRBJ1-4, with no clear D. This CDR3 is built from 14 residues. The V and J ends lost 0 bases and 7 bases respectively, with 10 bases between them. The germline CDR1 and CDR2 sequences are SGHRS and YFSETQ. The CDR3 DNA follows: TGCGCCAGCAGCTTGGCTCAGGCGGGTGAAAAACTGTTTTTT. Amino acid sequence: CASSLAQAGEKLFF.

V and J are TRBV6-6 and TRBJ1-1, with D possibly matching TRBD1 (6 bases). The CDR3 contains 15 residues. V lost 7 bases and J lost 0, with 15 bases in between. Germline V gene data show CDR1 as MNHNY and CDR2 as SVGAGI (reference sequence). The CDR3 bases are TGTGCCAGCACAGGGGATTCGTTCATGAACACTGAAGCTTTCTTT. It codes for CASTGDSFMNTEAFF.

This clone was seen a handful of times. The chain couples TRBV7-2 to TRBJ2-3, with 11 bases identical to TRBD2. Germline assignment: CDR1 SGHTA and CDR2 FQGNSA. The V gene end was trimmed by 5 bases and the J gene end by 3 bases; junction bases not matched to a gene: 4. This CDR3 comprises 15 residues. In DNA, the CDR3 is TGTGCCAGCAGCACTTGGACTAGCGGGACAGATACGCAGTATTTT. Translation gives CASSTWTSGTDTQYF.

This clone was detected only a few times. The chain employs TRBV4-2 and TRBJ2-2, with 10 bases identical to TRBD2. The CDR3 loop spans 18 amino acids. CDR1 is LGHNA and CDR2 is YNFKEQ in the germline V gene. The ends lost 2 bases at V and 5 bases at J; junction bases unmatched: 11. The CDR3 DNA follows: TGTGCCAGCAGCCAAAATCTAGCGGGAGTTGCGGGGACCGGGGAGCTGTTTTTT. Translating gives CASSQNLAGVAGTGELFF.

This chain connects TRBV14 to TRBJ1-2; D call uncertain. This CDR3 has 15 residues. CDR1 and CDR2 (germline): SGHDN, FVKESK. V was clipped by 4 bases and J by 2 bases, with 14 bases between them. The CDR3 DNA follows: TGTGCCAGCAGCCGGCTCGGGCAAGGGAACTATGGCTACACCTTC. Encoded protein: CASSRLGQGNYGYTF.

The chain couples TRBV7-2 to TRBJ1-5, with D possibly matching TRBD1 (6 bases). The CDR3 totals 15 residues. Germline V gene data show CDR1 as SGHTA and CDR2 as FQGNSA. With 1 base removed from V and 5 bases from J, the gap between germline ends came to 12 bases. The CDR3 DNA reads TGTGCCAGCAGCTTAGTTTGGGGGGCCGATCAGCCCCAGCATTTT. Amino acid sequence: CASSLVWGADQPQHF.

In this sample, this clone turned up a few times. The gene calls are TRBV28 and TRBJ1-2, with D perhaps matching TRBD1 (6 bases). This CDR3 spans 16 amino acids. Trimming took off 4 bases at V and 0 bases at J, with 15 bases between the two ends. Germline loops: CDR1 MDHEN, CDR2 SYDVKM. Here the CDR3 reads CASSSPGGSANYGYTF. The CDR3 nucleotides are TGTGCCAGCAGTTCCCCCGGGGGCTCGGCTAACTATGGCTACACCTTC.

The rearrangement joins TRBV6-6 to TRBJ2-2; D possibly corresponds to TRBD2 (6 bases). This CDR3 is 15 amino acids long. Deletions cut 7 bases from V and 3 bases from J, with 15 bases between. CDR1 is MNHNY, CDR2 SVGAGI, per germline (reference sequence). CDR3 DNA sequence: TGTGCCAGCACCTGGGGACGGAGGGACACCGGGGAGCTGTTTTTT. Residues: CASTWGRRDTGELFF.

This clone was picked up many times. The V call is TRBV5-1, the J call TRBJ1-2; D uncertain. This CDR3 has 15 residues. V was pared by 3 bases and J by 4 bases, with 16 bases between. CDR1 and CDR2 (germline): SGHRS, YFSETQ. CDR3 sequence: CASSSSTASSYGYTF. The CDR3 DNA reads TGCGCCAGCAGCTCCTCCACAGCTTCCTCCTATGGCTACACCTTC.

This rearrangement joins TRBV7-2 to TRBJ2-7; maybe TRBD2 (6 bases). V lost 5 bases to trimming and J lost 0 bases, with 11 bases between them. From germline, CDR1 is SGHTA and CDR2 FQGNSA. The CDR3 totals 14 residues. The CDR3 region is CASSRSGFSYEQYF. CDR3 DNA sequence: TGTGCCAGCAGCCGGAGCGGGTTCTCCTACGAGCAGTACTTC. Complete variable domain (other parts from reference TRBV7-2 and TRBJ2-7): GAGVSQSPSNKVTEKGKDVELRCDPISGHTALYWYRQSLGQGLEFLIYFQGNSAPDKSGLPSDRFSAERTGGSVSTLTIQRTQQEDSAVYLCASSRSGFSYEQYFGPGTRLTVT.